The rows below give T cell receptor beta chains drawn from one sample of a study of OX40 agonist ivuxolimab in advanced cancers. Profiling relied on immunoSEQ multiplex PCR, and the TCRdb table lists in-frame clones only, not all of them. Of 85,000 to 100,000 clones in the sample, 85% to 95% were seen once. The source was CD4+ or CD8+ T cells sorted from blood, collected in a trial of the OX40 agonist ivuxolimab. These receptors all come from an adult with an advanced solid tumor such as melanoma, head and neck, liver or kidney cancer. Each CDR3 is given with its conserved first and last residue. A D gene is named only where the DNA matches it firmly. Size is omitted from some rows. Given values are once, few, many or a class for expanded clones.

>TRBJ1-5|TRBV28|-|-
CASSFGLIQPQHF
TGTGCCAGCAGTTTCGGCTTAATACAGCCCCAGCATTTT
>TRBJ1-5|TRBV7-2|TRBD1|-
CASSFDRGNQPQHF
TGTGCCAGCAGCTTTGACAGGGGCAATCAGCCCCAGCATTTT
>TRBJ2-3|TRBV30|-|-
CAWSELAVGDTQYF
TGTGCCTGGAGTGAATTAGCGGTGGGGGATACGCAGTATTTT
>TRBJ1-2|TRBV28|-|-
CASSLNGGYTF
TGTGCCAGCAGTTTAAACGGCGGCTACACCTTC
>TRBJ2-1|TRBV19|TRBD1|-
CASSIPGQGYEQFF
TGTGCCAGTAGTATTCCGGGACAGGGATATGAGCAGTTCTTC
>TRBJ1-2|TRBV7-9|-|-
CASSLARQDLSYTF
TGTGCCAGCAGCTTAGCTCGACAGGATCTGAGCTACACCTTC
>TRBJ2-5|TRBV9|-|-
CASSVDDYQETQYF
TGTGCCAGCAGCGTAGACGATTACCAAGAGACCCAGTACTTC
>TRBJ2-5|TRBV10-3|-|-
CAISADQETQYF
TGTGCCATCAGTGCGGACCAAGAGACCCAGTACTTC
>TRBJ2-1|TRBV5-1|TRBD2|-
CASSLSGGSYNEQFF
TGCGCCAGCAGCTTGAGCGGGGGGAGCTACAATGAGCAGTTCTTC
>TRBJ1-3|TRBV7-9|-|-
CASSLASTGNTIYF
TGTGCCAGCAGCTTAGCTTCGACTGGAAACACCATATATTTT
>TRBJ1-4|TRBV30|-|-
CAWSVLGTNEKLFF
TGTGCCTGGAGTGTACTTGGGACTAATGAAAAACTGTTTTTT
>TRBJ1-3|TRBV9|-|-
CASSYRSSGNTIYF
TGTGCCAGCAGCTACAGGAGCTCTGGAAACACCATATATTTT
>TRBJ1-2|TRBV14|-|once
CASSQDSTYGYTF
TGTGCCAGCAGCCAAGACAGTACCTATGGCTACACCTTC
>TRBJ2-4|TRBV27|TRBD2|-
CASSFVWEGLAGGPSKNIQYF
TGTGCCAGCAGTTTCGTTTGGGAGGGACTAGCGGGAGGGCCCTCCAAAAACATTCAGTACTTC
>TRBJ2-1|TRBV6-1|-|-
CASSRLDDEQFF
TGTGCCAGCAGTCGTCTCGACGATGAGCAGTTCTTC
>TRBJ2-7|TRBV7-2|-|-
CASDGWSYEQYF
TGTGCCAGCGATGGCTGGTCCTACGAGCAGTACTTC
>TRBJ2-1|TRBV6-1|-|-
CASRNGWGVYNEQFF
TGTGCCAGCCGGAACGGGTGGGGGGTCTACAATGAGCAGTTCTTC
>TRBJ1-4|TRBV19|-|-
CASSTGPNEKLFF
TGTGCCAGTAGTACGGGGCCCAATGAAAAACTGTTTTTT
>TRBJ1-4|TRBV6-6|TRBD1|once
CASSLRGGSNEKLFF
TGTGCCAGCAGCCTCAGGGGGGGCAGTAATGAAAAACTGTTTTTT
>TRBJ2-1|TRBV10-3|TRBD2|-
CAISDRTSSHEQFF
TGTGCCATCAGTGATAGGACTAGCTCCCATGAGCAGTTCTTC
>TRBJ2-4|TRBV7-3|TRBD2|-
CASSPSIAGKAKNIQYF
TGTGCCAGCAGCCCGAGCATAGCGGGTAAAGCCAAAAACATTCAGTACTTC
>TRBJ1-5|TRBV19|-|-
CASSFNRNQPQHF
TGTGCCAGTAGTTTTAACAGGAATCAGCCCCAGCATTTT
>TRBJ2-1|TRBV28|TRBD2|-
CASSPRGGPRSEQFF
TGTGCCAGCAGTCCTCGCGGGGGGCCGCGCAGTGAGCAGTTCTTC
>TRBJ2-1|TRBV23-1|TRBD1|-
CASKGTGLLVNEQFF
TGCGCCAGCAAAGGGACAGGGCTACTGGTCAATGAGCAGTTCTTC
>TRBJ1-1|TRBV7-9|-|-
CASRGGGRTEAFF
TGTGCCAGCAGGGGTGGGGGGCGGACTGAAGCTTTCTTT
>TRBJ1-6|TRBV11-2|TRBD1|-
CASSWTGGSYNSPLHF
TGTGCCAGCAGCTGGACAGGAGGCTCCTATAATTCACCCCTCCACTTT
>TRBJ1-1|TRBV6-5|-|-
CASSQPGGTEAFF
TGTGCCAGCAGTCAACCGGGGGGTACAGAAGCTTTCTTT
>TRBJ2-3|TRBV7-3|-|-
CASSFNWDTQYF
TGTGCCAGCAGCTTTAATTGGGATACGCAGTATTTT
>TRBJ2-2|TRBV5-6|-|-
CASRQWTVTGELFF
TGTGCCAGCAGACAATGGACAGTTACCGGGGAGCTGTTTTTT
>TRBJ2-4|TRBV4-1|TRBD2|-
CASSQDMASGAQPYF
TGCGCCAGCAGCCAAGATATGGCTAGCGGGGCCCAACCGTACTTC
>TRBJ1-1|TRBV19|-|-
CASSIRGEAFF
TGTGCCAGTAGTATCCGCGGTGAAGCTTTCTTT
>TRBJ1-4|TRBV11-3|-|-
CASSLRDTNEKLFF
TGTGCCAGCAGCTTAAGGGACACTAATGAAAAACTGTTTTTT
>TRBJ2-1|TRBV5-1|TRBD1|-
CASRGQGASYNEQFF
TGCGCCAGCAGGGGACAGGGAGCCTCCTACAATGAGCAGTTCTTC
>TRBJ2-1|TRBV28|TRBD2|-
CASSLFASGGKDYNEQFF
TGTGCCAGCAGTTTATTTGCTTCGGGGGGGAAGGACTACAATGAGCAGTTCTTC
>TRBJ2-7|TRBV28|-|-
CASSLRGGLDEQYF
TGTGCCAGCAGTTTAAGAGGGGGTCTAGACGAGCAGTACTTC
>TRBJ1-1|TRBV28|-|-
CASSSSTLSEAFF
TGTGCCAGCAGTTCCTCGACACTCTCAGAAGCTTTCTTT
>TRBJ1-6|TRBV15|TRBD1|-
CATSILDRGNSPLHF
TGTGCCACCAGCATCCTAGACAGGGGAAATTCACCCCTCCACTTT
>TRBJ1-3|TRBV6-1|-|-
CASSLAGVGNTIYF
TGTGCCAGCAGCTTGGCAGGGGTCGGAAACACCATATATTTT
>TRBJ2-2|TRBV27|-|-
CASSLANTGELFF
TGTGCCAGCAGTCTCGCGAACACCGGGGAGCTGTTTTTT
>TRBJ2-3|TRBV28|-|few
CASSPRGGATTDTQYF
TGTGCCAGCAGTCCTAGAGGGGGGGCTACCACAGATACGCAGTATTTT
>TRBJ1-2|TRBV27|TRBD1|-
CASSFRTGNGYTF
TGTGCCAGCAGTTTTAGGACAGGGAATGGCTACACCTTC
>TRBJ2-6|TRBV4-2|TRBD1|-
CASSQSGTVANVLTF
TGTGCCAGCAGCCAATCCGGGACAGTGGCCAACGTCCTGACTTTC
>TRBJ2-5|TRBV6-5|-|once
CASGYTGRTQYF
TGTGCCAGCGGTTACACAGGTCGTACCCAGTACTTC
>TRBJ1-5|TRBV28|-|-
CASSFDSNQPQHF
TGTGCCAGCAGTTTTGATAGCAATCAGCCCCAGCATTTT
>TRBJ2-3|TRBV6-1|-|-
CASSEGWLPAQYF
TGTGCCAGCAGTGAAGGGTGGCTCCCTGCGCAGTATTTT
>TRBJ2-5|TRBV20-1|-|-
CSAIAEETQYF
TGCAGTGCTATCGCGGAAGAGACCCAGTACTTC
>TRBJ2-2|TRBV28|-|-
CASSGGVLGTGELFF
TGTGCCAGCAGTGGAGGGGTATTGGGCACCGGGGAGCTGTTTTTT
>TRBJ1-2|TRBV9|TRBD1|-
CASSGRDRVDYGYTF
TGTGCCAGCAGCGGACGGGACAGGGTGGACTATGGCTACACCTTC